This TCR beta chain was documented in a study of blood T cell repertoires in COVID-19. Data came from immunoSEQ multiplex PCR; TCRdb stores just in-frame clones and leaves some out. The profile shows under 200,000 clones, over 70% of them singletons. This CDR3 has 14 amino acids. From germline, CDR1 is SGHKS and CDR2 YYEKEE (reference sequence). Trimming removed 0 bases at V and 8 bases at J, with 14 bases between. Specimen: PBMCs or T cells enriched from blood (not recorded which). This clonotype was obtained from a man in his forties or fifties who had recovered from COVID-19. V and J are TRBV5-5 and TRBJ1-2; TRBD1 is a possible D gene (5 bases). The CDR3 is CASSLGLGGEGYTF. The DNA for the CDR3 is TGTGCCAGCAGCTTGGGGCTCGGAGGGGAAGGCTACACCTTC.